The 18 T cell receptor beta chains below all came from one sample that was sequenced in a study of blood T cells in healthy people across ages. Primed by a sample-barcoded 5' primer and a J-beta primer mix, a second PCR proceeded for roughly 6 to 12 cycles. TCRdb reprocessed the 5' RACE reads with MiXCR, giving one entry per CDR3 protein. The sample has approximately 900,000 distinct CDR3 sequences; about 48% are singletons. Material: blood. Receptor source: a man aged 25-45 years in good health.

As DNA, the CDR3 is TGTGCCAGCAGCCAAGATTCAGGACTAGCGGGGCTAAGCTCCTACAATGAGCAGTTCTTC. Amino acid sequence: CASSQDSGLAGLSSYNEQFF. The rearrangement joins TRBV4-2 to TRBJ2-1; 12 bases are shared with TRBD2. Germline V gene data show CDR1 as LGHNA and CDR2 as YNFKEQ. The V segment lost 0 bases and the J segment 0 bases; nucleotides outside the gene matches: 9. This CDR3 is 20 amino acids long.

CDR3 DNA sequence: TGTGCCAGCAGCGCGTACCCTAATGAAAAACTGTTTTTT. This codes for CASSAYPNEKLFF. The chain recombines TRBV2 with TRBJ1-4; D uncertain. The V and J ends lost 6 bases and 3 bases respectively, with 8 bases between them. The CDR3 spans 13 residues. In germline, CDR1 is SNHLY, CDR2 FYNNEI.

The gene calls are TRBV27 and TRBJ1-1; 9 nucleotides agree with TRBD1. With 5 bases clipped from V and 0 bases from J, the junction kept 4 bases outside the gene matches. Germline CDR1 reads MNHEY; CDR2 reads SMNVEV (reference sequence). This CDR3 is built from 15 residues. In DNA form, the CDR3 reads TGTGCCAGCAGTGCCACAGGGGGCATGAACACTGAAGCTTTCTTT. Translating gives CASSATGGMNTEAFF.

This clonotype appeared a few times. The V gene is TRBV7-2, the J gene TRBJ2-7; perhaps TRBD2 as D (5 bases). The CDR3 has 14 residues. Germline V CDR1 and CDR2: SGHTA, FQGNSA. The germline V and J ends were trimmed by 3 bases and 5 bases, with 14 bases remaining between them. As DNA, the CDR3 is TGTGCCAGCAGCTTCGGGGAGATATCGGACGAGCAGTACTTC. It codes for CASSFGEISDEQYF.

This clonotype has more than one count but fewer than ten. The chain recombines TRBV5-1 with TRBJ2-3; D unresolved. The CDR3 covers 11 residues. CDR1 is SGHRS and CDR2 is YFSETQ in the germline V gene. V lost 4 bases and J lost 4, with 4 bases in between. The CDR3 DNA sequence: TGCGCCAGCAGCATGGCAGATACGCAGTATTTT. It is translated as CASSMADTQYF. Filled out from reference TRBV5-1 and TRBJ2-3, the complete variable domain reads KAGVTQTPRYLIKTRGQQVTLSCSPISGHRSVSWYQQTPGQGLQFLFEYFSETQRNKGNFPGRFSGRQFSNSRSEMNVSTLELGDSALYLCASSMADTQYFGPGTRLTVL.

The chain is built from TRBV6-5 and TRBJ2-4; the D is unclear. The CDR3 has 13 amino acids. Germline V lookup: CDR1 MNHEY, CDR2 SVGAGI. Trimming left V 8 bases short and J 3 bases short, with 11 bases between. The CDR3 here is CASGPQNKNIQYF. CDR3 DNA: TGTGCCAGCGGACCACAGAACAAAAACATTCAGTACTTC.

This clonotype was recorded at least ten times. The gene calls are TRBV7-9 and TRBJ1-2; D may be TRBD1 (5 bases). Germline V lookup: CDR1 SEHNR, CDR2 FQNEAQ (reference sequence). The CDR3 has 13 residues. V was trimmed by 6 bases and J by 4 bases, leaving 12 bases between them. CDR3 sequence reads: CASSFAGSYGYTF. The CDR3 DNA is TGTGCCAGCAGTTTCGCAGGGTCCTATGGCTACACCTTC.

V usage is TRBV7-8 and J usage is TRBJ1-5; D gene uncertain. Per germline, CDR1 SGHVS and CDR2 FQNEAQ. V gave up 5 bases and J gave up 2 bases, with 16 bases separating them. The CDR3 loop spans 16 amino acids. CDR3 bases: TGTGCCAGCAGCCTTACCTGGGGTGTGGGCAATCAGCCCCAGCATTTT. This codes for CASSLTWGVGNQPQHF.

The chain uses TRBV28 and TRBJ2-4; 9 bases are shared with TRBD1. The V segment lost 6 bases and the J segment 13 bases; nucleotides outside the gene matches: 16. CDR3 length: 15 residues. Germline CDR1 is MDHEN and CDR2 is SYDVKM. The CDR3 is CASRLTGTGPREQYF. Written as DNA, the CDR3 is TGTGCCAGCAGGCTAACCGGGACAGGGCCTAGAGAGCAGTACTTC.

DNA for the CDR3: TGTGCCAGCAACTCCGGGACAGATAATTCACCCCTCCACTTT. Its translation is CASNSGTDNSPLHF. The gene calls are TRBV27 and TRBJ1-6; 7 bases map to TRBD1. The CDR3 spans 14 residues. V was clipped by 7 bases and J by 5 bases; unmatched bases: 5. Germline V gene sequence: CDR1 MNHEY, CDR2 SMNVEV (reference sequence).

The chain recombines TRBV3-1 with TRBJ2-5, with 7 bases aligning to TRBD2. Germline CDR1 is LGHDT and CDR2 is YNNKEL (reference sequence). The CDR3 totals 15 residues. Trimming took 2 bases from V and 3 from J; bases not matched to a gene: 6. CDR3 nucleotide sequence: TGTGCCAGCAGCCAAACGGCTAGCGGTAAAGAGACCCAGTACTTC. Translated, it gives CASSQTASGKETQYF.

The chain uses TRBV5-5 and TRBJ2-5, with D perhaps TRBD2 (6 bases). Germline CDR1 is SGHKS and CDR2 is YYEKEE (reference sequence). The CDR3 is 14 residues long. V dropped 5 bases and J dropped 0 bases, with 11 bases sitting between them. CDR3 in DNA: TGTGCCAGCAGTGACCGGGACTACCAAGAGACCCAGTACTTC. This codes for CASSDRDYQETQYF.

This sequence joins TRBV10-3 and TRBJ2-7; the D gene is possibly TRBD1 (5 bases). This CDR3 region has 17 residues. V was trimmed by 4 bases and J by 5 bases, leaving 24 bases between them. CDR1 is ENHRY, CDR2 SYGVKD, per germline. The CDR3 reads CAISGTTATPGLDEQYF. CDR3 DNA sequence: TGTGCCATCAGTGGGACAACCGCCACCCCCGGCCTAGACGAGCAGTACTTC.

This CDR3 is CASSLGDRDTTYYGYTF. The CDR3 region has the DNA TGCGCCAGCAGCTTGGGAGACAGGGACACCACTTACTATGGCTACACCTTC. The rearrangement links TRBV5-1 to TRBJ1-2; TRBD1 aligns across 7 bases. In germline, CDR1 is SGHRS, CDR2 YFSETQ. The CDR3 loop spans 17 amino acids. V lost 0 bases to trimming and J lost 3 bases; unmatched junction nucleotides: 11.

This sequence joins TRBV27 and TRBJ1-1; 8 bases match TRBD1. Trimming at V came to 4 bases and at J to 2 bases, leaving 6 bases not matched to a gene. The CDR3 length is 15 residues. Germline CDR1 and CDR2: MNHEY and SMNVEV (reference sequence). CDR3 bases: TGTGCCAGCAGTTCAGGGACAGGTCGAAACACTGAAGCTTTCTTT. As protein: CASSSGTGRNTEAFF.

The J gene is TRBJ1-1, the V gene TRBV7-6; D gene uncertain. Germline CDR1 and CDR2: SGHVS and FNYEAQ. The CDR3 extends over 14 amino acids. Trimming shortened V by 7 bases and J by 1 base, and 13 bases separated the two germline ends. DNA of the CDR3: TGTGCCAGCACCCTTCTAACGACGAACACTGAAGCTTTCTTT. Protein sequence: CASTLLTTNTEAFF.

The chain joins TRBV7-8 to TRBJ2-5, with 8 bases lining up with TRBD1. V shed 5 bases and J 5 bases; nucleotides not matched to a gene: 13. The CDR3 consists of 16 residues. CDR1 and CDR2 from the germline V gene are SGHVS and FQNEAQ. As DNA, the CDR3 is TGTGCCAGCAGCGGAGTGCGCGGACAGGGTTTGGAGACCCAGTACTTC. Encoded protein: CASSGVRGQGLETQYF.

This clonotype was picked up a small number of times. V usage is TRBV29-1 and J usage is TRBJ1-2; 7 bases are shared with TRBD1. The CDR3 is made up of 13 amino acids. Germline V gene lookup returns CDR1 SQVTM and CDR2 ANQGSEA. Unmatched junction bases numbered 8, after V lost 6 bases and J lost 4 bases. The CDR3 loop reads CSVDGGTVYGYTF. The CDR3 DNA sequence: TGCAGCGTAGATGGTGGGACAGTCTATGGCTACACCTTC. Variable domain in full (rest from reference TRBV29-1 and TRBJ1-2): SAVISQKPSRDICQRGTSLTIQCQVDSQVTMMFWYRQQPGQSLTLIATANQGSEATYESGFVIDKFPISRPNLTFSTLTVSNMSPEDSSIYLCSVDGGTVYGYTFGSGTRLTVV.